The 19 T cell receptor beta chains presented below share a single source sample, sequenced in a study of shared clonotypes between healthy human individuals. Clones were sequenced by immunoSEQ multiplex PCR, and TCRdb holds only the in-frame ones, with some missing. Of about 340,000 clones in the sample, less than 75% were seen once. Sequencing input: memory CD4+ T cells sorted from blood. Indicated subset: CD45RA-negative fraction. The receptors stem from a man aged 30-40 years in good health.

The chain carries TRBV6-1 and TRBJ2-1, with 7 positions matching TRBD2. This CDR3 spans 14 amino acids. The trim removed 8 bases at V and 2 bases at J, leaving 6 bases unmatched. Germline V lookup: CDR1 MNHNS, CDR2 SASEGT. CDR3: CASHAGEAYNEQFF. The CDR3 nucleotides are TGTGCCAGCCACGCGGGAGAGGCCTACAATGAGCAGTTCTTC.

The chain employs TRBV6-6 and TRBJ2-6; D unclear. The CDR3 consists of 15 residues. Trimming cost V 5 bases and J 0 bases, with 8 bases left between them. CDR1 MNHNY and CDR2 SVGAGI come from the germline V gene (reference sequence). The CDR3, as DNA: TGTGCCAGCAGTGCCCAGTTCTCTGGGGCCAACGTCCTGACTTTC. Amino acids: CASSAQFSGANVLTF.

The chain uses TRBV5-1 and TRBJ2-7; 10 bases align to TRBD2. Unmatched junction bases numbered 5, after V lost 0 bases and J lost 5 bases. Germline assignment: CDR1 SGHRS and CDR2 YFSETQ. The CDR3 spans 15 residues. In DNA form, the CDR3 reads TGCGCCAGCAGCTTGGGAGCTAGCGGGAGCCACGAGCAGTACTTC. Translating gives CASSLGASGSHEQYF. The variable domain in full, with the rest retrieved from reference TRBV5-1 and TRBJ2-7, is KAGVTQTPRYLIKTRGQQVTLSCSPISGHRSVSWYQQTPGQGLQFLFEYFSETQRNKGNFPGRFSGRQFSNSRSEMNVSTLELGDSALYLCASSLGASGSHEQYFGPGTRLTVT.

There are a few counts of this clone. The same CDR3 also results from other DNA sequences found in this sample. The chain combines TRBV18 with TRBJ2-7; either TRBD1 or TRBD2 may supply D (5 bases each). With 2 bases removed from V and 3 bases from J, the gap between germline ends came to 5 bases. This CDR3 comprises 12 residues. CDR1 and CDR2 (germline): KGHSH, LQKENI. The CDR3 DNA reads TGTGCCAGCTCACCAGGGGGCTACGAGCAGTACTTC. This sequence encodes CASSPGGYEQYF.

The chain couples TRBV6-5 to TRBJ2-6; TRBD1 matches at 7 bases. The CDR3 runs to 16 residues. In germline, CDR1 is MNHEY, CDR2 SVGAGI. The J segment lost 2 bases and the V segment lost 1 base, leaving 2 bases of the junction unmatched. In nucleotides, the CDR3 is TGTGCCAGCAGTTACTACAGGGGTCCTGGGGCCAACGTCCTGACTTTC. It codes for CASSYYRGPGANVLTF.

The chain carries TRBV28 and TRBJ2-7, with a possible D match to TRBD2 (5 bases). This CDR3 is built from 15 residues. CDR1 is MDHEN, CDR2 SYDVKM, per germline. With 7 bases removed from V and 0 bases from J, the gap between germline ends came to 16 bases. The CDR3 sequence is CASMRVRGISYEQYF. In nucleotides, the CDR3 is TGTGCCAGCATGAGGGTTAGAGGGATCTCCTACGAGCAGTACTTC.

The V gene is TRBV30, the J gene TRBJ2-3; D gene unclear. The CDR3 has 13 amino acids. V lost 0 bases and J 2 bases, leaving 6 bases between the germline ends. Germline CDR1 is GTSNPN and CDR2 is SVGIG (reference sequence). CDR3 loop: CAWSVPSTDTQYF. The CDR3 DNA reads TGTGCCTGGAGTGTGCCGTCCACAGATACGCAGTATTTT.

CDR3 in amino acids: CASTRTSGITEAFF. CDR3 bases: TGTGCCAGCACTAGAACCTCAGGGATCACTGAAGCTTTCTTT. The chain links TRBV6-6 to TRBJ1-1, with a tentative D call TRBD1 (5 bases). Germline assignment: CDR1 MNHNY and CDR2 SVGAGI (reference sequence). The V end was cut by 7 bases, the J end by 4 bases, with 16 bases between. The CDR3 length is 14 residues.

The V gene is TRBV19, the J gene TRBJ1-5; D ambiguous. With 6 bases removed from V and 3 bases from J, the gap between germline ends came to 9 bases. The CDR3 has 13 residues. CDR1 is LNHDA, CDR2 SQIVND, per germline (reference sequence). This chain's CDR3 is CASSPFINQPQHF. The DNA for the CDR3 is TGTGCCAGTAGCCCTTTCATCAATCAGCCCCAGCATTTT.

The chain is built from TRBV7-2 and TRBJ1-1; the D gene is possibly TRBD1 (6 bases). V dropped 3 bases and J dropped 3 bases, with 11 bases sitting between them. Germline V gives CDR1 SGHTA, CDR2 FQGNSA. The CDR3 runs 14 residues. The CDR3 DNA reads TGTGCCAGCAGCTTTCCAGGGGACCACACTGAAGCTTTCTTT. This gives the protein CASSFPGDHTEAFF.

The chain recombines TRBV4-1 with TRBJ2-5; 14 bases align to TRBD2. The CDR3 covers 18 residues. J was trimmed by 3 bases and V by 1 base; bases with no gene match: 7. Germline V CDR1 and CDR2: MGHRA, YSYEKL. CDR3 amino acids: CASSQVNLGLAGEETQYF. The CDR3 DNA sequence: TGCGCCAGCAGCCAAGTGAATTTGGGACTAGCGGGAGAAGAGACCCAGTACTTC.

This clone appeared many times. This chain connects TRBV9 to TRBJ2-1; D unresolved. This CDR3 comprises 13 residues. Germline V CDR1 and CDR2: SGDLS, YYNGEE. V was pared by 0 bases and J by 12 bases, with 13 bases between. Here the CDR3 DNA reads TGTGCCAGCAGCGTAGCTACGTTGGAGAGGCAGTTCTTC. Protein product: CASSVATLERQFF.

The chain recombines TRBV5-5 with TRBJ2-5; TRBD1 matches 7 bases. Trimming cost V 5 bases and J 1 base; bases outside gene matches: 2. The CDR3 sequence is 13 residues long. Per germline, CDR1 SGHKS and CDR2 YYEKEE (reference sequence). The CDR3 sequence is CASSRQGQETQYF. As DNA, the CDR3 is TGTGCCAGCAGTCGACAGGGCCAAGAGACCCAGTACTTC.

V gene TRBV7-9 combines with J gene TRBJ2-7; 8 bases are a match to TRBD2. Germline V gene lookup returns CDR1 SEHNR and CDR2 FQNEAQ (reference sequence). The V gene end was trimmed by 5 bases and the J gene end by 1 base; junction bases not matched to a gene: 10. The CDR3 sequence is 16 residues long. In DNA form, the CDR3 reads TGTGCCAGCAGCCAAACCGGGGTAGCGGGATCCTACGAGCAGTACTTC. Its translation: CASSQTGVAGSYEQYF.

The CDR3 DNA follows: TGTGCCAGTAGTAGCCGGGTCGGCGGGAGGGCCGTAAAGACCCAGTACTTC. Translated, it gives CASSSRVGGRAVKTQYF. J is TRBJ2-5 and V is TRBV19; 9 bases match TRBD2. CDR1 LNHDA and CDR2 SQIVND come from the germline V gene (reference sequence). This CDR3 is 17 amino acids long. The junction had 15 bases not matched to a gene; V was cut back by 4 bases and J by 6 bases.

The chain carries TRBV6-1 and TRBJ1-1, with TRBD1 matching over 8 bases. This CDR3 has 14 amino acids. Germline-derived CDR1 and CDR2 are MNHNS and SASEGT. The ends lost 6 bases at V and 0 bases at J; junction bases unmatched: 3. CDR3 nucleotides: TGTGCCAGCAGAGGGACAGGATTGAACACTGAAGCTTTCTTT. Translated, it gives CASRGTGLNTEAFF.

This rearrangement joins TRBV23-1 to TRBJ2-7; D possibly matches TRBD1 or TRBD2 (5 bases each). TRBV23-1 is marked as an open reading frame, function uncertain. The V and J ends lost 6 bases and 3 bases respectively, with 24 bases between them. CDR3 length: 17 residues. CDR3 sequence (DNA): TGCGCCAGCAGGCCCGGGGCGAGCGAGAAAGAAAACTACGAGCAGTACTTC. It is translated as CASRPGASEKENYEQYF.

Many counts were recorded for this clone. The same CDR3 arises from other DNA sequences in this sample as well. This sequence joins TRBV2 and TRBJ2-7; the D is unclear. There are 10 residues in the CDR3. The germline V gene encodes CDR1 SNHLY and CDR2 FYNNEI. Trimming took off 3 bases at V and 4 bases at J, with 1 base between the two ends. The CDR3 DNA reads TGTGCCAGCAGTGATTACGAGCAGTACTTC. Its protein product is CASSDYEQYF. Filled out from reference TRBV2 and TRBJ2-7, the complete variable domain reads EPEVTQTPSHQVTQMGQEVILRCVPISNHLYFYWYRQILGQKVEFLVSFYNNEISEKSEIFDDQFSVERPDGSNFTLKIRSTKLEDSAMYFCASSDYEQYFGPGTRLTVT.

The gene calls are TRBV28 and TRBJ2-7; possible D gene TRBD2, 6 bases. The CDR3 has 14 residues. Germline V gives CDR1 MDHEN, CDR2 SYDVKM. V was clipped by 6 bases and J by 2 bases, with 14 bases between them. The CDR3 sequence is CASSLLTGAYEQYF. The CDR3 DNA sequence: TGTGCCAGCAGCCTTCTTACGGGAGCCTACGAGCAGTACTTC.